The 29 T cell receptor beta chains in this list originate from one sample, sequenced in a study of human T cells and chemical hapten exposure. Time point of the sample: patch test 2, 6 weeks after DPC sensitization. The treatment is: therapeutic diphenylcyclopropenone sensitization with weekly scalp DPC. One entry per CDR3 protein results from TCRdb running MiXCR on the RACE reads. In the table there are just over 350,000 distinct CDR3 sequences, about 6.3% of which are singletons. The starting material was whole blood, obtained in connection with sensitization to the hapten diphenylcyclopropenone (DPC). These receptors were taken from a woman aged 18-30 years with alopecia areata. Some clones in this sample may be carry-over from other donors' samples.

In its sample, this clonotype was seen a few times. The rearrangement uses TRBV24-1 and TRBJ1-5; D is perhaps TRBD1 (5 bases). The V gene lost 9 bases and the J gene lost 7 bases, with 12 bases spanning the gap. Germline lookup yields CDR1 KGHDR and CDR2 SFDVKD. The CDR3 has 12 amino acids. CDR3 residues: CATPPGDQPQHF. In DNA, the CDR3 is TGTGCCACCCCCCCTGGGGACCAGCCCCAGCATTTT.

This clonotype has a count of ten or more. The J gene is TRBJ1-2, the V gene TRBV6-5; the D is unclear. Deletions cut 2 bases from V and 1 base from J, with 17 bases between. Germline V gene data show CDR1 as MNHEY and CDR2 as SVGAGI. CDR3 length equals 17 residues. CDR3 in DNA: TGTGCCAGCAGTTACCGAACTGGCCACGGGGTTAACTATGGCTACACCTTC. It specifies CASSYRTGHGVNYGYTF.

The chain carries TRBV19 and TRBJ2-1; D perhaps matches TRBD2 (6 bases). The CDR3 totals 14 residues. Between the trimmed V and J ends, which lost 5 bases and 4 bases, there was a span of 12 bases. Germline-derived CDR1 and CDR2 are LNHDA and SQIVND (reference sequence). The CDR3 DNA reads TGTGCCAGTAGTCTCGGACTAACTTACAATGAGCAGTTCTTC. As protein: CASSLGLTYNEQFF.

This clonotype was seen repeatedly, ten times or more. This CDR3 reads CASSWEMNTEAFF. For the CDR3, the DNA is TGTGCCAGCAGTTGGGAGATGAACACTGAAGCTTTCTTT. This sequence joins TRBV27 and TRBJ1-1; D unclear. CDR3 size: 13 residues. V gave up 4 bases and J gave up 0 bases, with 6 bases separating them. Germline CDR1 is MNHEY and CDR2 is SMNVEV (reference sequence).

The CDR3 DNA reads as TGTGCCAGCAGCCGAATTACGAAGCGGGGCACAGATACGCAGTATTTT. Residues: CASSRITKRGTDTQYF. The chain uses TRBV7-2 and TRBJ2-3, with TRBD2 as a possible D gene (6 bases). The V gene lost 5 bases and the J gene lost 1 base, with 16 bases spanning the gap. The CDR3 runs 16 residues. CDR1 is SGHTA, CDR2 FQGNSA, per germline.

This clonotype appeared many times. The chain combines TRBV6-5 with TRBJ1-1; tentative D call: TRBD1 (6 bases). Germline V gene data show CDR1 as MNHEY and CDR2 as SVGAGI. With 2 bases removed from V and 10 bases from J, the gap between germline ends came to 11 bases. The CDR3 runs 12 residues. The CDR3 sequence is CASSYVGGTAFF. CDR3 sequence (DNA): TGTGCCAGCAGTTACGTTGGGGGCACAGCTTTCTTT.

This clonotype was detected a few times. This sequence joins TRBV9 and TRBJ2-7; D remains ambiguous. Trimming pared 4 bases from V and 6 bases from J, leaving 20 bases between. CDR1 is SGDLS, CDR2 YYNGEE, per germline. The CDR3 runs 15 residues. The CDR3 region has the DNA TGTGCCAGCAGCCCCCGCCCCGGCAAAAACAGCGAGCAGTACTTC. Translating gives CASSPRPGKNSEQYF.

This clonotype was counted a few times. This chain links TRBV5-1 with TRBJ2-6; possibly TRBD1 for D (5 bases). V was cut by 0 bases and J by 4 bases, with 11 bases left in between. CDR1 and CDR2 from the germline V gene are SGHRS and YFSETQ. The CDR3 loop spans 16 amino acids. The CDR3 DNA follows: TGCGCCAGCAGCTTGGGTCTGGGGCCCGGGGCCAACGTCCTGACTTTC. This encodes CASSLGLGPGANVLTF.

This clonotype was detected many times. The chain uses TRBV6-6 and TRBJ1-6, with TRBD1 matching over 9 bases. The CDR3 loop spans 16 amino acids. Looked up from germline, CDR1 is MNHNY and CDR2 is SVGAGI (reference sequence). Trimming cost V 4 bases and J 3 bases; bases outside gene matches: 4. CDR3: CASSSTTGGYNSPLHF. For the CDR3, the DNA is TGTGCCAGCAGTTCTACGACAGGGGGCTATAATTCACCCCTCCACTTT.

This clonotype showed up just a few times. The chain uses TRBV21-1 and TRBJ1-2. TRBV21-1 is reported as a pseudogene. The CDR3 spans 15 residues. CDR3 coding DNA: TGTGCCGTATCACGTACCCCAGAAGGTAACTATGGCTACACCTTC. This translates into CAVSRTPEGNYGYTF.

This clonotype was detected ten times or more. The chain carries TRBV7-2 and TRBJ1-1; D is perhaps TRBD1 (6 bases). The germline CDR1 and CDR2 sequences are SGHTA and FQGNSA. V gave up 6 bases and J gave up 5 bases, with 16 bases separating them. This CDR3 has 14 residues. The CDR3, as DNA: TGTGCCAGCAGTATAGGCTCAGGGGTAACTGAAGCTTTCTTT. Translating it yields CASSIGSGVTEAFF.

The CDR3 spells CASEGGSYTEAFF. The CDR3, as DNA: TGTGCCAGTGAAGGAGGGAGTTACACTGAAGCTTTCTTT. The chain employs TRBV25-1 and TRBJ1-1; D is unclear. Germline CDR1 is MGHDK and CDR2 is SYGVNS. This CDR3 comprises 13 residues. The ends were cut back, 9 bases at V and 3 bases at J, with 14 bases in the middle.

CDR3: CASSHTGVAFF. The CDR3 coding sequence is TGTGCCAGCAGTCACACAGGGGTGGCTTTCTTT. The chain links TRBV6-5 to TRBJ1-1, with 7 bases aligning to TRBD1. V shed 5 bases, J shed 11 bases, and the junction held 5 bases outside the gene matches. Looked up from germline, CDR1 is MNHEY and CDR2 is SVGAGI. The CDR3 is 11 residues long.

This clonotype has a handful of counts. The rearrangement links TRBV7-2 to TRBJ2-7, with D possibly TRBD1 on 6 matching bases. Germline CDR1 SGHTA, CDR2 FQGNSA. The V gene lost 5 bases and the J gene lost 3 bases, with 14 bases spanning the gap. The CDR3 sequence is 14 residues long. CDR3 loop: CASSPRQASYEQYF. CDR3 DNA sequence: TGTGCCAGCAGCCCCCGACAGGCCAGCTACGAGCAGTACTTC.

The table lists this clonotype with many counts. V usage is TRBV5-1 and J usage is TRBJ1-1; D is perhaps TRBD1 (5 bases). The V and J ends lost 0 bases and 8 bases respectively, with 23 bases between them. Per germline, CDR1 SGHRS and CDR2 YFSETQ. This CDR3 has 17 residues. The CDR3 region has the DNA TGCGCCAGCAGCTTGGAGGGTCGTGGTAGCTGGGACGAAGAAGCTTTCTTT. Translating gives CASSLEGRGSWDEEAFF.

This clonotype has just a few counts. This sequence joins TRBV6-5 and TRBJ1-6, with D unclear. Trimming stripped 6 bases from V and 6 bases from J, with 15 bases between. Looked up from germline, CDR1 is MNHEY and CDR2 is SVGAGI. The length of the CDR3 is 15 residues. The CDR3 here is CASSIGPEGNSPLHF. The DNA of the CDR3 is TGTGCCAGCAGCATAGGACCTGAGGGTAATTCACCCCTCCACTTT.

This clonotype came up many times. This sequence joins TRBV18 and TRBJ2-5; D remains unclear. CDR3 size: 13 residues. Germline lookup yields CDR1 KGHSH and CDR2 LQKENI. With 1 base removed from V and 2 bases from J, the gap between germline ends came to 5 bases. The CDR3 bases are TGTGCCAGCTCACCACGCCCACAAGAGACCCAGTACTTC. As protein: CASSPRPQETQYF.

This chain connects TRBV6-5 to TRBJ1-1; D call uncertain. The germline gives CDR1 MNHEY, CDR2 SVGAGI. With 2 bases removed from V and 0 bases from J, the gap between germline ends came to 10 bases. This CDR3 comprises 15 residues. The chain's CDR3 is CASSYGRLLNTEAFF. CDR3 DNA sequence: TGTGCCAGCAGTTACGGTCGGCTGTTGAACACTGAAGCTTTCTTT.

This clonotype has more than one count but fewer than ten. V and J are TRBV7-6 and TRBJ2-3, with 14 bases lining up with TRBD2. The CDR3 is 17 residues long. The J segment lost 4 bases and the V segment lost 3 bases, leaving 6 bases of the junction unmatched. Germline values: CDR1 SGHVS, CDR2 FNYEAQ. The CDR3 DNA reads TGTGCCAGCAGCTTTACGACTAGCGGGGGGGCCCCAGATACGCAGTATTTT. Translated: CASSFTTSGGAPDTQYF.

The sample holds a few counts of this clonotype. The V call is TRBV4-2, the J call TRBJ1-6, with no clear D. With 0 bases removed from V and 8 bases from J, the gap between germline ends came to 11 bases. This CDR3 contains 15 residues. The V gene's germline CDR1 is LGHNA and CDR2 YNFKEQ. The CDR3: CASSQDQNLDSPLHF. In nucleotides, the CDR3 is TGTGCCAGCAGCCAAGATCAGAACTTGGATTCACCCCTCCACTTT.

The sample holds many counts of this clonotype. The V gene is TRBV18, the J gene TRBJ2-3, with 9 positions matching TRBD2. The germline gives CDR1 KGHSH, CDR2 LQKENI. The CDR3 totals 15 residues. The V segment lost 3 bases and the J segment 2 bases; nucleotides outside the gene matches: 3. CDR3 residues: CASSPGLANTDTQYF. CDR3 in DNA: TGTGCCAGCTCACCGGGACTAGCCAACACAGATACGCAGTATTTT.

There are many counts of this clonotype. This chain joins TRBV4-2 and TRBJ1-5; no reliable D call. Per the germline V gene, CDR1 is LGHNA and CDR2 is YNFKEQ. The length of the CDR3 is 14 residues. V lost 1 base and J 2 bases, leaving 6 bases between the germline ends. This CDR3 reads CASSQATGNQPQHF. CDR3 nucleotide sequence: TGTGCCAGCAGCCAAGCGACGGGCAATCAGCCCCAGCATTTT.

This clonotype has ten or more counts. V usage is TRBV12-5 and J usage is TRBJ2-3; D gene unclear. V dropped 3 bases and J dropped 0 bases, with 7 bases sitting between them. Germline V lookup: CDR1 LGHNT, CDR2 FRNRAP. The CDR3 loop spans 14 amino acids. CDR3 DNA sequence: TGTGCTAGTGGTTTTGGGGAAAGCACAGATACGCAGTATTTT. Translation: CASGFGESTDTQYF.

This clonotype was counted between two and nine times. V and J are TRBV6-5 and TRBJ1-2; 9 bases line up with TRBD1. Losses at the gene ends were 2 bases for V and 5 bases for J; bases not matched to a gene: 6. The CDR3 runs to 15 residues. The germline gives CDR1 MNHEY, CDR2 SVGAGI. CDR3 sequence: CASSYGVTGGYGYTF. The CDR3, as DNA: TGTGCCAGCAGTTACGGGGTGACAGGGGGATATGGCTACACCTTC.

This clonotype turned up a few times. The V and J genes are TRBV12-3 or TRBV12-4 and TRBJ2-1; D is undetermined. V was clipped by 8 bases and J by 0 bases, with 20 bases between them. The CDR3 consists of 17 residues. The CDR3 sequence is CASSQMGSLSSYNEQFF. DNA for the CDR3: TGTGCCAGCTCACAAATGGGGTCTTTAAGCTCCTACAATGAGCAGTTCTTC.

The chain carries TRBV9 and TRBJ1-2; D not certain. CDR1 and CDR2 from the germline V gene are SGDLS and YYNGEE. V lost 3 bases and J 1 base, leaving 10 bases between the germline ends. This CDR3 is built from 14 residues. CDR3 sequence reads: CASSAPSHNYGYTF. DNA of the CDR3: TGTGCCAGCAGCGCCCCCAGTCATAACTATGGCTACACCTTC.

This clonotype was observed at least ten times. This chain connects TRBV7-9 to TRBJ1-2; D unclear. The ends were cut back, 5 bases at V and 5 bases at J, with 12 bases in the middle. This CDR3 is built from 13 residues. Germline V gene data show CDR1 as SEHNR and CDR2 as FQNEAQ (reference sequence). DNA for the CDR3: TGTGCCAGCAGCCCTGACTTAACATATGGCTACACCTTC. Residues: CASSPDLTYGYTF.

This clonotype was counted a few times. The chain carries TRBV7-9 and TRBJ1-4, with unresolved D. Germline CDR1 is SEHNR and CDR2 is FQNEAQ (reference sequence). The V end was cut by 5 bases, the J end by 8 bases, with 18 bases between. This CDR3 region has 15 residues. CDR3 DNA: TGTGCCAGCAGCCCCCGTCTCGACATCGTAGAAAAACTGTTTTTT. The encoded protein is CASSPRLDIVEKLFF.

Of note for this clonotype: The junction and the germline gene differ at one end; a read error may be behind it. The rearrangement links TRBV11-3 to TRBJ2-2, with 7 positions matching TRBD1. Germline lookup yields CDR1 SGHNT and CDR2 YENEEA. CDR3 length equals 18 residues. CDR3 sequence: CASSSQGLGRGCTGELYF. The CDR3 DNA reads TGTGCCAGCAGCTCACAGGGGTTGGGCAGGGGCTGCACCGGGGAGCTGTATTTT.